This record covers a single T cell receptor beta chain. This entry is derived from a study of T cell responses to AZD1222 COVID-19 vaccine. Libraries were prepared by immunoSEQ multiplex PCR; TCRdb keeps only in-frame clonotypes and omits some of them. The sample holds approximately 65,000 clones; roughly 90% are singletons and the top ten take less than 9.5%. This CDR3 is built from 14 residues. Germline V CDR1 and CDR2: MNHEY, SVGAGI. The V gene end was trimmed by 4 bases and the J gene end by 4 bases; junction bases not matched to a gene: 3. This chain links TRBV6-5 with TRBJ2-3; 9 nucleotides align to TRBD2. This sequence originates from an adult in good health. The sequenced sample was peripheral blood, obtained on day 0 of AZD1222 vaccination. DNA for the CDR3: TGTGCCAGCAGTTTAGCGGGAGAGGCAGATACGCAGTATTTT. This sequence encodes CASSLAGEADTQYF.